These 21 T cell receptor beta chains were all obtained from the same sample, sequenced in a study of cytomegalovirus exposure and HLA in healthy donors. In the PCR, 60 Vbeta and 13 Jbeta primers were used. Clones were read by immunoSEQ multiplex PCR, and TCRdb kept only the in-frame ones, dropping some. The repertoire holds about 120,000 clones, with around 69% as singletons. Sequencing used PBMCs. The receptors derive from a woman in her thirties or forties in good health and CMV-seropositive.

The chain couples TRBV2 to TRBJ2-1; 7 nucleotides line up with TRBD2. The CDR3 loop spans 13 amino acids. Germline CDR1 and CDR2: SNHLY and FYNNEI. J gave up 5 bases and V 6 bases, and 4 bases lay outside the gene matches. The CDR3: CASSGDYDNEQFF. Written as DNA, the CDR3 is TGTGCCAGCAGCGGGGACTACGACAATGAGCAGTTCTTC.

This clone was seen a handful of times. This chain joins TRBV28 and TRBJ1-2; 8 nucleotides line up with TRBD1. The V segment lost 6 bases and the J segment 11 bases; nucleotides outside the gene matches: 11. The CDR3 totals 13 residues. Germline V gives CDR1 MDHEN, CDR2 SYDVKM. Here the CDR3 DNA reads TGTGCCAGCAGCCTCCCCAGGACAGGGAGTTACACCTTC. This translates into CASSLPRTGSYTF.

This clone has ten or more counts. The chain joins TRBV5-1 to TRBJ2-3; 11 bases map to TRBD2. Germline CDR1 reads SGHRS; CDR2 reads YFSETQ. The CDR3 runs to 14 residues. J was trimmed by 4 bases and V by 5 bases; bases with no gene match: 3. The CDR3 bases are TGCGCCAGCAGGACTAGCGGGACGGCAGATACGCAGTATTTT. Translation gives CASRTSGTADTQYF.

The chain carries TRBV5-1 and TRBJ2-1; 12 bases match TRBD2. Germline-derived CDR1 and CDR2 are SGHRS and YFSETQ. The ends lost 8 bases at V and 6 bases at J; junction bases unmatched: 3. The CDR3 is 13 residues long. CDR3 protein: CASQGLAGNEQFF. As DNA, the CDR3 is TGCGCCAGTCAGGGACTAGCGGGCAATGAGCAGTTCTTC.

In its sample, this clone was seen a few times. The V gene is TRBV9, the J gene TRBJ2-7; 15 positions match TRBD2. Germline V gene data show CDR1 as SGDLS and CDR2 as YYNGEE. The CDR3 loop spans 17 amino acids. The junction had 5 bases not matched to a gene; V was cut back by 4 bases and J by 0 bases. The CDR3 protein is CASSLGTSGRSSYEQYF. The CDR3 nucleotides are TGTGCCAGCAGCCTTGGGACTAGCGGGAGGAGCTCCTACGAGCAGTACTTC.

The V gene is TRBV6-5, the J gene TRBJ2-3; D is undetermined. The CDR3 is 11 residues long. Per the germline V gene, CDR1 is MNHEY and CDR2 is SVGAGI. V gave up 5 bases and J gave up 8 bases, with 8 bases separating them. For the CDR3, the DNA is TGTGCCAGCAGTAGAGCGAGTACGCAGTATTTT. This translates into CASSRASTQYF.

V is TRBV13 and J is TRBJ2-7; weak D call: TRBD2 (5 bases). Germline V gives CDR1 PRHDT, CDR2 FYEKMQ (reference sequence). The CDR3 covers 15 residues. V gave up 2 bases and J gave up 0 bases, with 11 bases separating them. The CDR3 sequence: CASSLREMGSYEQYF. As DNA, the CDR3 is TGTGCCAGCAGCTTACGGGAAATGGGCTCCTACGAGCAGTACTTC.

This rearrangement joins TRBV4-1 to TRBJ1-4, with D possibly being TRBD1 (5 bases). There are 15 residues in the CDR3. V was cut by 3 bases and J by 3 bases, with 11 bases left in between. The germline gives CDR1 MGHRA, CDR2 YSYEKL. The CDR3 DNA reads as TGCGCCAGCAGCCAGGGGGGGTCGGCTAATGAAAAACTGTTTTTT. Its translation: CASSQGGSANEKLFF.

V gene TRBV30 combines with J gene TRBJ1-1, with D maybe TRBD1 (5 bases). The CDR3 spans 12 residues. Trimming removed 8 bases at V and 2 bases at J, with 12 bases between. In germline, CDR1 is GTSNPN, CDR2 SVGIG (reference sequence). CDR3 sequence: CALAQGNTEAFF. In DNA form, the CDR3 reads TGTGCCCTCGCGCAGGGAAACACTGAAGCTTTCTTT.

This clone has just one count. The chain links TRBV7-2 to TRBJ1-5; D is possibly TRBD1 (5 bases). The CDR3 spans 14 residues. Trimming cost V 3 bases and J 6 bases, with 12 bases left between them. The germline CDR1 and CDR2 sequences are SGHTA and FQGNSA. CDR3 protein: CASSFRGVAQPQHF. For the CDR3, the DNA is TGTGCCAGCAGCTTCCGGGGGGTTGCTCAGCCCCAGCATTTT.

CDR3 bases: TGTGCCAGCAGCGCGGTCCTAAACACCGGGGAGCTGTTTTTT. As protein: CASSAVLNTGELFF. This chain uses TRBV11-2 with TRBJ2-2; D is unclear. This CDR3 has 14 amino acids. V was clipped by 5 bases and J by 2 bases, with 9 bases between them. The germline gives CDR1 SGHAT, CDR2 FQNNGV.

This chain uses TRBV10-3 with TRBJ1-5; perhaps TRBD1 as D (5 bases). The CDR3 consists of 12 residues. The V and J ends lost 6 bases and 6 bases respectively, with 9 bases between them. CDR1 and CDR2 from the germline V gene are ENHRY and SYGVKD. The CDR3 region is CAIRTVGQPQHF. CDR3 coding DNA: TGTGCCATCAGGACAGTCGGTCAGCCCCAGCATTTT.

This rearrangement joins TRBV6-1 to TRBJ2-7, with TRBD1 matching over 8 bases. The CDR3 loop spans 14 amino acids. V lost 8 bases and J lost 0; bases outside the gene matches: 6. Germline loops: CDR1 MNHNS, CDR2 SASEGT. CDR3 sequence: CASFRDRSSYEQYF. Written as DNA, the CDR3 is TGTGCCAGCTTCCGGGACAGGAGCTCCTACGAGCAGTACTTC.

The V and J genes are TRBV19 and TRBJ2-2; 8 positions agree with TRBD2. V shed 6 bases, J shed 6 bases, and the junction held 15 bases outside the gene matches. Per the germline V gene, CDR1 is LNHDA and CDR2 is SQIVND (reference sequence). CDR3 length: 17 amino acids. In DNA form, the CDR3 reads TGTGCCAGTAGCAGAAAACCGTTCGGGGGGGGCTCCGGGGAGCTGTTTTTT. Protein product: CASSRKPFGGGSGELFF.

Here the CDR3 reads CASSLPRTGTSHEQYF. As DNA, the CDR3 is TGTGCCAGCAGCCTACCACGGACAGGGACTAGCCACGAGCAGTACTTC. V and J are TRBV7-8 and TRBJ2-7; TRBD2 might be the D (9 bases). The CDR3 spans 16 residues. Trimming pared 5 bases from V and 5 bases from J, leaving 22 bases between. Germline V lookup: CDR1 SGHVS, CDR2 FQNEAQ. The full variable domain, rest sourced from reference TRBV7-8 and TRBJ2-7, is GAGVSQSPRYKVAKRGQDVALRCDPISGHVSLFWYQQALGQGPEFLTYFQNEAQLDKSGLPSDRFFAERPEGSVSTLKIQRTQQEDSAVYLCASSLPRTGTSHEQYFGPGTRLTVT.

The V call is TRBV6-5, the J call TRBJ2-1; TRBD2 is a possible D gene (6 bases). The V end lost 5 bases, the J end lost 1 base, and 12 bases lay between the germline ends. CDR1 and CDR2 (germline): MNHEY, SVGAGI. CDR3 length equals 15 residues. The CDR3 DNA follows: TGTGCCAGCAGTAACAGACTAGTGTCCTACAATGAGCAGTTCTTC. Its translation: CASSNRLVSYNEQFF.

V is TRBV5-1 and J is TRBJ2-1; 8 bases match TRBD1. V shed 3 bases and J 5 bases; nucleotides not matched to a gene: 7. CDR3 size: 15 residues. From germline, CDR1 is SGHRS and CDR2 YFSETQ. The CDR3 reads CASSSGQGLNNEQFF. The DNA for the CDR3 is TGCGCCAGCAGCTCCGGACAGGGATTAAACAATGAGCAGTTCTTC.

The V gene is TRBV7-6, the J gene TRBJ2-7; unclear D gene. Between the trimmed V and J ends, which lost 1 base and 3 bases, there was a span of 22 bases. Germline V gives CDR1 SGHVS, CDR2 FNYEAQ. The CDR3 is made up of 18 amino acids. CDR3 residues: CASSLVPATLYTFYEQYF. The CDR3 DNA reads as TGTGCCAGCAGCTTAGTTCCAGCGACCCTCTACACTTTCTACGAGCAGTACTTC.

This clone was recorded a few times. One end of the junction fails to match germline, which may point to a read error. The V gene is TRBV4-1, the J gene TRBJ2-3, with 8 bases aligning to TRBD2. This CDR3 has 18 amino acids. CDR1 is MGHRA, CDR2 YSYEKL, per germline. In DNA form, the CDR3 reads TGCGCCGGCAGCCCTACTTTTACCCGAGCGGGAGACACAGATACGCAGTATTTT. Translation gives CAGSPTFTRAGDTDTQYF.

V usage is TRBV19 and J usage is TRBJ1-2; no reliable D call. The CDR3 runs 14 residues. Germline V gene data show CDR1 as LNHDA and CDR2 as SQIVND (reference sequence). Trimming took off 1 base at V and 3 bases at J, with 9 bases between the two ends. CDR3 loop: CASSIGAADYGYTF. For the CDR3, the DNA is TGTGCCAGTAGTATAGGGGCAGCGGACTATGGCTACACCTTC.

The chain joins TRBV28 to TRBJ1-2; D not certain. With 2 bases removed from V and 7 bases from J, the gap between germline ends came to 8 bases. Germline V gives CDR1 MDHEN, CDR2 SYDVKM. This CDR3 spans 12 amino acids. The CDR3 is CASSLGEGGYTF. CDR3 nucleotides: TGTGCCAGCAGTTTAGGAGAGGGTGGCTACACCTTC.